The next 16 T cell receptor beta chains were all read from a single sample in a study of blood T cell repertoires in COVID-19 (dated by TCRdb to 2018 to 2020). The method was the immunoSEQ multiplex PCR assay. The immuneACCESS repertoire file appears here via TCRdb, limited to in-frame rearrangements. These files lack a portion of the clones; in checked studies, under half of the deficit traces to unresolved V genes, and the cause of the others is not known. In this sample the table shows about 260,000 clones, 88% of which occur a single time. The ten largest clones add up to roughly 3.9% of the sample. Material: peripheral blood. The origin of the receptors is a man aged 60 to 69 who had recovered from COVID-19.

This chain links TRBV27 with TRBJ1-2; D not certain. The germline V and J ends were trimmed by 6 bases and 11 bases, with 22 bases remaining between them. CDR1 is MNHEY, CDR2 SMNVEV, per germline (reference sequence). The length of the CDR3 is 14 residues. CDR3 amino acids: CASRALGYNYWYTF. The DNA of the CDR3 is TGTGCCAGCAGAGCTTTAGGCTACAACTACTGGTACACCTTC.

The chain carries TRBV21-1 and TRBJ1-1. TRBV21-1 is recorded as a pseudogene. The CDR3 is made up of 18 amino acids. The CDR3 sequence is CASSKALREGAMNTEAFF. The CDR3 nucleotides are TGTGCCAGCAGCAAAGCGCTTCGGGAGGGGGCCATGAACACTGAAGCTTTCTTT.

The CDR3 DNA sequence: TGTGCCAGCAGCATTGACAGGGTACCAGATACGCAGTATTTT. Amino acid sequence: CASSIDRVPDTQYF. V usage is TRBV5-6 and J usage is TRBJ2-3, with 7 nucleotides matching TRBD1. In germline, CDR1 is SGHDT, CDR2 YYEEEE. This CDR3 spans 14 amino acids. V trimming: 4 bases; J trimming: 4 bases; junction bases outside the gene matches: 6.

The V gene is TRBV7-2, the J gene TRBJ2-1; 9 bases match TRBD2. CDR1 is SGHTA, CDR2 FQGNSA, per germline. V trimming: 5 bases; J trimming: 6 bases; junction bases outside the gene matches: 17. The CDR3 contains 18 residues. This chain's CDR3 is CASSTRGSSSGVGNEQFF. CDR3 nucleotide sequence: TGTGCCAGCAGCACGCGGGGTTCGTCTAGCGGGGTGGGCAATGAGCAGTTCTTC.

The chain is built from TRBV12-3 or TRBV12-4 and TRBJ1-4, with D uncertain. Trimming stripped 3 bases from V and 7 bases from J, with 9 bases between. The CDR3 covers 13 residues. DNA of the CDR3: TGTGCCAGCAGTTTGGCTCAGGCTGAAAAACTGTTTTTT. It codes for CASSLAQAEKLFF.

The chain carries TRBV6-1 and TRBJ1-5; no definite D call. This CDR3 region has 14 residues. Trimming cost V 3 bases and J 2 bases, with 8 bases left between them. CDR1 MNHNS and CDR2 SASEGT come from the germline V gene. The CDR3 sequence: CASSEGARNQPQHF. CDR3 coding DNA: TGTGCCAGCAGTGAGGGAGCGCGCAATCAGCCCCAGCATTTT.

A note on this clone: The junction and the germline gene differ at one end; a read error may be behind it. V is TRBV6-1 and J is TRBJ2-7, with 8 bases identical to TRBD1. This CDR3 has 14 amino acids. Germline CDR1 MNHNS, CDR2 SASEGT. The CDR3 sequence: CASSEVSVGDRLGF. As DNA, the CDR3 is TGTGCCAGCAGTGAGGTCAGTGTAGGGGACAGGCTGGGCTTC.

This CDR3 is CASSIGPGTASGETQYF. DNA for the CDR3: TGTGCCAGTAGTATAGGCCCGGGGACAGCCTCAGGGGAGACCCAGTACTTC. The chain carries TRBV19 and TRBJ2-5, with TRBD1 identical over 7 bases. The CDR3 covers 17 residues. The germline V gene encodes CDR1 LNHDA and CDR2 SQIVND (reference sequence). The V gene end was trimmed by 1 base and the J gene end by 5 bases; junction bases not matched to a gene: 13.

The V call is TRBV29-1, the J call TRBJ2-7; D possibly corresponds to TRBD1 (6 bases). V shed 6 bases and J shed 7 bases, with 13 bases lying between them. Germline CDR1 reads SQVTM; CDR2 reads ANQGSEA. The CDR3 is made up of 11 amino acids. Here the CDR3 reads CSVRTGWEQYF. The CDR3, as DNA: TGCAGCGTCCGAACAGGGTGGGAGCAGTACTTC.

In this sample, this clone turned up once. The rearrangement uses TRBV3-1 (or the pseudogene TRBV3-2) and TRBJ2-3; 8 nucleotides align to TRBD2. V lost 0 bases to trimming and J lost 8 bases; unmatched junction nucleotides: 16. This CDR3 is built from 18 residues. Germline CDR1 reads LGHDT; CDR2 reads YNNKEL (reference sequence). CDR3: CASSQDSAGGRFRITQYF. CDR3 bases: TGTGCCAGCAGCCAAGATTCGGCGGGGGGCCGATTCCGTATTACGCAGTATTTT.

This clone has just a few counts. V is TRBV7-2 and J is TRBJ1-6, with 7 bases lining up with TRBD1. The CDR3 consists of 15 residues. The germline gives CDR1 SGHTA, CDR2 FQGNSA. The V and J ends lost 1 base and 8 bases, in that order; junction bases with no gene match: 5. CDR3 nucleotide sequence: TGTGCCAGCAGCTTAGGGACAGGCACTCATTCACCCCTCCACTTT. Its translation is CASSLGTGTHSPLHF.

The chain joins TRBV10-3 to TRBJ2-3; 9 bases align to TRBD2. This CDR3 has 19 amino acids. The J segment lost 6 bases and the V segment lost 4 bases, leaving 20 bases of the junction unmatched. CDR1 ENHRY and CDR2 SYGVKD come from the germline V gene. CDR3 DNA sequence: TGTGCCATCAGTGCGTACGTGTCCCTTGGCGGGGGGGCGTCGGATACGCAGTATTTT. Its protein is CAISAYVSLGGGASDTQYF.

This clone occurred a few times. The chain employs TRBV10-3 and TRBJ1-1, with TRBD1 identical over 8 bases. The V gene's germline CDR1 is ENHRY and CDR2 SYGVKD. The length of the CDR3 is 14 residues. Trimming took 7 bases from V and 0 from J; bases not matched to a gene: 4. This chain's CDR3 is CAIKNRGMNTEAFF. The DNA for the CDR3 is TGTGCCATCAAGAACAGGGGGATGAACACTGAAGCTTTCTTT.

The chain links TRBV29-1 to TRBJ1-1; 7 bases agree with TRBD1. This CDR3 is built from 12 residues. The V gene's germline CDR1 is SQVTM and CDR2 ANQGSEA. With 6 bases clipped from V and 4 bases from J, the junction kept 5 bases outside the gene matches. CDR3 DNA: TGCAGCGTCTCGACAGGGCCCACTGAAGCTTTCTTT. It codes for CSVSTGPTEAFF.

The CDR3 DNA is TGTGCCAGCAGCCCCGATCGAAGACAAGGAGAAGCTTTCTTT. This gives the protein CASSPDRRQGEAFF. V is TRBV7-3 and J is TRBJ1-1; no clear D. V was clipped by 5 bases and J by 8 bases, with 18 bases between them. Germline V lookup: CDR1 SGHTA, CDR2 FQGTGA. This CDR3 is 14 amino acids long.

The chain employs TRBV7-3 and TRBJ2-5; 15 bases fit TRBD2. The ends lost 5 bases at V and 6 bases at J; junction bases unmatched: 7. This CDR3 has 16 residues. The germline CDR1 and CDR2 sequences are SGHTA and FQGTGA. The CDR3 here is CASSRTSGGARQTQYF. The CDR3 coding sequence is TGTGCCAGCAGCCGGACTAGCGGGGGGGCCCGTCAGACCCAGTACTTC.